Below, 30 T cell receptor beta chains from the same sample are listed, as sequenced in a study of blood T cell repertoires in COVID-19 (dated by TCRdb to 2018 to 2020). Library creation used the immunoSEQ multiplex PCR assay. Not all clones reach the TCRdb copy of this immuneACCESS table, which keeps in-frame sequences only. Checked studies attribute under half of the gap to unresolved V genes and leave the rest unexplained. Counted in this sample were a few hundred thousand clones; around four fifths of them appeared once. Clones ranked in the top ten supply approximately 2% of the sample. The sequenced sample was peripheral blood. These receptors all come from a man aged 30-40 years who had recovered from COVID-19.

The V and J genes are TRBV5-8 and TRBJ1-5; 9 bases are shared with TRBD1. CDR1 is SGHTS, CDR2 YDEGEE, per germline. This CDR3 contains 17 residues. Trimming at V came to 4 bases and at J to 1 base, leaving 9 bases not matched to a gene. The CDR3 region is CASSAKQGAISNQPQHF. CDR3 in DNA: TGTGCCAGCAGCGCGAAACAGGGGGCCATAAGCAATCAGCCCCAGCATTTT.

J is TRBJ1-4 and V is TRBV7-6; weak D call: TRBD1 (6 bases). There are 15 residues in the CDR3. Germline V gives CDR1 SGHVS, CDR2 FNYEAQ. The V end was cut by 2 bases, the J end by 0 bases, with 7 bases between. The chain's CDR3 is CASSLWTATNEKLFF. The CDR3 DNA is TGTGCCAGCAGCTTATGGACAGCAACTAATGAAAAACTGTTTTTT.

The chain uses TRBV28 and TRBJ1-6; weak D call: TRBD1 (5 bases). V was cut by 1 base and J by 7 bases, with 14 bases left in between. This CDR3 has 16 amino acids. The germline V gene has CDR1 MDHEN and CDR2 SYDVKM. The chain's CDR3 is CASSLFPQGNNSPLHF. The CDR3 DNA sequence: TGTGCCAGCAGTTTATTTCCCCAGGGTAACAATTCACCCCTCCACTTT.

This clone was counted a single time. This chain connects TRBV7-9 to TRBJ1-2, with 8 bases that match TRBD1. This CDR3 comprises 14 residues. V lost 4 bases and J lost 6; bases outside the gene matches: 7. CDR1 and CDR2 from the germline V gene are SEHNR and FQNEAQ (reference sequence). CDR3 sequence: CASSSGQVWNGYTF. CDR3 DNA: TGTGCCAGCAGCTCGGGACAGGTCTGGAATGGCTACACCTTC.

The rearrangement uses TRBV11-2 and TRBJ2-7, with D unclear. Deletions cut 6 bases from V and 4 bases from J, with 13 bases between. The CDR3 loop spans 13 amino acids. Germline assignment: CDR1 SGHAT and CDR2 FQNNGV. The DNA of the CDR3 is TGTGCCAGCAGTCAAGCAGCCGGGTACGAGCAGTACTTC. Its translation: CASSQAAGYEQYF.

This sequence joins TRBV21-1 and TRBJ2-3; whether TRBD1, the table's D call, matches the DNA was not checked. TRBV21-1 is annotated as a pseudogene. CDR3 size: 17 residues. The chain's CDR3 is CASSKGRDRGSTDTQYF. CDR3 sequence (DNA): TGTGCCAGCAGCAAAGGTCGGGACAGGGGCAGCACAGATACGCAGTATTTT.

The chain links TRBV7-8 to TRBJ1-2, with TRBD1 matching 7 bases. This CDR3 has 16 amino acids. Looked up from germline, CDR1 is SGHVS and CDR2 is FQNEAQ. After removal of 5 bases from V and 3 bases from J, the junction contained 12 bases not matched to a gene. The CDR3 here is CASSRLGDRAYYGYTF. The CDR3 nucleotides read TGTGCCAGCAGCCGTCTCGGAGACAGGGCCTACTATGGCTACACCTTC. Based on the CDR3 plus reference TRBV7-8 and TRBJ1-2, the full variable domain is GAGVSQSPRYKVAKRGQDVALRCDPISGHVSLFWYQQALGQGPEFLTYFQNEAQLDKSGLPSDRFFAERPEGSVSTLKIQRTQQEDSAVYLCASSRLGDRAYYGYTFGSGTRLTVV.

This clone was seen a few times. The V and J genes are TRBV6-5 and TRBJ2-7; 7 bases match TRBD1. CDR3 length: 15 amino acids. Germline trimming cut 7 bases from V and 3 bases from J; bases unmatched to any gene: 12. Germline CDR1 and CDR2: MNHEY and SVGAGI. The CDR3 DNA reads as TGTGCCAGCACCAGAGCTGACAGGGACGTCTACGAGCAGTACTTC. This codes for CASTRADRDVYEQYF.

The CDR3 loop is CATSRDITSGGGAQYF. CDR3 coding DNA: TGTGCCACCAGCAGAGATATAACTAGCGGGGGCGGGGCCCAGTACTTC. The chain has TRBV15 and TRBJ2-5; 11 nucleotides align to TRBD2. CDR1 and CDR2 (germline): LNHNV, YYDKDF (reference sequence). V was pared by 0 bases and J by 9 bases, with 9 bases of the junction left unmatched. CDR3 length equals 16 residues. The full variable domain, completed using reference TRBV15 and TRBJ2-5, is DAMVIQNPRYQVTQFGKPVTLSCSQTLNHNVMYWYQQKSSQAPKLLFHYYDKDFNNEADTPDNFQSRRPNTSFCFLDIRSPGLGDTAMYLCATSRDITSGGGAQYFGPGTRLLVL.

The CDR3 is CASSLPNDRGSEQYF. CDR3 nucleotides: TGCGCCAGCAGCTTGCCCAACGACAGGGGATCCGAGCAGTACTTC. This chain uses TRBV5-1 with TRBJ2-7; 8 nucleotides align to TRBD1. The V segment lost 1 base and the J segment 6 bases; nucleotides outside the gene matches: 9. CDR3 length: 15 residues. Germline CDR1 reads SGHRS; CDR2 reads YFSETQ. The full variable domain, its missing parts supplied by reference TRBV5-1 and TRBJ2-7, is KAGVTQTPRYLIKTRGQQVTLSCSPISGHRSVSWYQQTPGQGLQFLFEYFSETQRNKGNFPGRFSGRQFSNSRSEMNVSTLELGDSALYLCASSLPNDRGSEQYFGPGTRLTVT.

The chain links TRBV19 to TRBJ1-4; 7 bases align to TRBD1. V shed 4 bases, J shed 0 bases, and the junction held 5 bases outside the gene matches. This CDR3 has 16 residues. Germline CDR1 and CDR2: LNHDA and SQIVND (reference sequence). The CDR3 nucleotides are TGTGCCAGTAGTACAAAGGGGACAGCAACTAATGAAAAACTGTTTTTT. Amino acids: CASSTKGTATNEKLFF. Full variable domain (missing parts from reference TRBV19 and TRBJ1-4): DGGITQSPKYLFRKEGQNVTLSCEQNLNHDAMYWYRQDPGQGLRLIYYSQIVNDFQKGDIAEGYSVSREKKESFPLTVTSAQKNPTAFYLCASSTKGTATNEKLFFGSGTQLSVL.

The chain uses TRBV2 and TRBJ2-7; no clear D gene. The germline V gene encodes CDR1 SNHLY and CDR2 FYNNEI. V was trimmed by 11 bases and J by 4 bases, leaving 21 bases between them. The CDR3 extends over 14 amino acids. The CDR3 loop is CASGSSATVYEQYF. The CDR3 nucleotides are TGTGCCTCAGGATCGTCGGCGACGGTATACGAGCAGTACTTC.

The J gene is TRBJ1-4, the V gene TRBV6-6, with 8 bases identical to TRBD1. Germline V gives CDR1 MNHNY, CDR2 SVGAGI (reference sequence). There are 15 residues in the CDR3. The J segment lost 5 bases and the V segment lost 5 bases, leaving 7 bases of the junction unmatched. The CDR3 bases are TGTGCCAGCAGTAAAGGACAGGGCATAAATGAAAAACTGTTTTTT. Translated: CASSKGQGINEKLFF.

The chain has TRBV5-4 and TRBJ2-3, with D hard to call. V dropped 1 base and J dropped 1 base, with 7 bases sitting between them. Germline V gives CDR1 SGHNT, CDR2 YYREEE (reference sequence). The CDR3 runs 14 residues. The CDR3 nucleotides are TGTGCCAGCAGCTTGTATGGAGGCACAGATACGCAGTATTTT. Translated, it gives CASSLYGGTDTQYF.

The rearrangement uses TRBV5-8 and TRBJ1-2; TRBD1 aligns across 8 bases. V dropped 3 bases and J dropped 4; count of bases not matched to a gene: 5. The length of the CDR3 is 14 residues. Germline CDR1 reads SGHTS; CDR2 reads YDEGEE. CDR3 nucleotide sequence: TGTGCCAGCAGCTCGCGGACAGGGTCCTATGGCTACACCTTC. It is translated as CASSSRTGSYGYTF.

V usage is TRBV18 and J usage is TRBJ2-2; 7 nucleotides line up with TRBD1. V lost 5 bases and J lost 5; bases outside the gene matches: 5. The CDR3 sequence is 14 residues long. Germline V gene sequence: CDR1 KGHSH, CDR2 LQKENI. The CDR3 sequence is CASSSDRRTGELFF. In nucleotides, the CDR3 is TGTGCCAGCTCATCGGACAGGCGGACCGGGGAGCTGTTTTTT.

Comments on this clone: This same CDR3 is encoded by further DNA sequences in the sample. The chain carries TRBV18 and TRBJ1-1; 8 bases line up with TRBD1. The CDR3 is made up of 14 amino acids. V was pared by 3 bases and J by 5 bases, with 5 bases of the junction left unmatched. Germline CDR1 and CDR2: KGHSH and LQKENI. DNA of the CDR3: TGTGCCAGCTCACCTGGACAGGGAAGAACTGAAGCTTTCTTT. Encoded protein: CASSPGQGRTEAFF.

The V gene is TRBV4-1, the J gene TRBJ2-6; 7 bases are shared with TRBD1. The germline CDR1 and CDR2 sequences are MGHRA and YSYEKL. Losses at the gene ends were 4 bases for V and 2 bases for J; bases not matched to a gene: 2. The CDR3 runs to 15 residues. The CDR3 DNA reads TGCGCCAGCAGCCCAACAGGGGCTGGGGCCAACGTCCTGACTTTC. It translates to CASSPTGAGANVLTF.

The chain employs TRBV27 and TRBJ1-2; TRBD1 aligns across 8 bases. Germline V gene lookup returns CDR1 MNHEY and CDR2 SMNVEV (reference sequence). The junction had 0 bases not matched to a gene; V was cut back by 2 bases and J by 4 bases. The CDR3 extends over 13 amino acids. The DNA of the CDR3 is TGTGCCAGCAGTTTAACAGGGGGCTATGGCTACACCTTC. Protein product: CASSLTGGYGYTF.

The chain carries TRBV7-6 and TRBJ2-7, with a possible D match to TRBD1 (6 bases). CDR1 and CDR2 from the germline V gene are SGHVS and FNYEAQ. Between the trimmed V and J ends, which lost 6 bases and 1 base, there was a span of 13 bases. The CDR3 runs 14 residues. The CDR3 bases are TGTGCCAGCAGTTCGGACAGTAAATCCTACGAGCAGTACTTC. This sequence encodes CASSSDSKSYEQYF.

V is TRBV28 and J is TRBJ2-1, with 7 positions matching TRBD1. This CDR3 is built from 14 residues. Germline V gene data show CDR1 as MDHEN and CDR2 as SYDVKM. Trimming took 6 bases from V and 4 from J; bases not matched to a gene: 6. The chain's CDR3 is CASSDRDRYNEQFF. The CDR3 DNA is TGTGCCAGCAGCGATAGGGACAGATACAATGAGCAGTTCTTC.

This chain uses TRBV5-5 with TRBJ1-2, with D possibly being TRBD1 (6 bases). Between the trimmed V and J ends, which lost 3 bases and 8 bases, there was a span of 14 bases. The CDR3 sequence is 13 residues long. The V gene's germline CDR1 is SGHKS and CDR2 YYEKEE (reference sequence). CDR3 in DNA: TGTGCCAGCAGCTACCGGGACAATCGGGGCTACACCTTC. As protein: CASSYRDNRGYTF.

This chain links TRBV5-4 with TRBJ1-1; 8 nucleotides align to TRBD1. Germline trimming cut 4 bases from V and 1 base from J; bases unmatched to any gene: 3. Germline assignment: CDR1 SGHNT and CDR2 YYREEE (reference sequence). The CDR3 totals 14 residues. The CDR3 DNA follows: TGTGCCAGCAGCGAACAGGGGGAGAACACTGAAGCTTTCTTT. Amino acid sequence: CASSEQGENTEAFF.

V usage is TRBV5-1 and J usage is TRBJ1-2; D unclear. The CDR3 loop spans 14 amino acids. Deletions cut 3 bases from V and 3 bases from J, with 12 bases between. The germline V gene has CDR1 SGHRS and CDR2 YFSETQ. DNA of the CDR3: TGCGCCAGCAGCTCGGGGTCTTGGGACTATGGCTACACCTTC. Its protein product is CASSSGSWDYGYTF.

The chain couples TRBV9 to TRBJ1-1; TRBD1 matches 7 bases. The CDR3 has 14 amino acids. Trimming at V came to 1 base and at J to 7 bases, leaving 7 bases not matched to a gene. Germline V gene data show CDR1 as SGDLS and CDR2 as YYNGEE. CDR3 loop: CASSVQPGQSEAFF. The CDR3 DNA reads as TGTGCCAGCAGCGTACAGCCGGGACAGAGTGAAGCTTTCTTT. Complete variable domain (other parts from reference TRBV9 and TRBJ1-1): DSGVTQTPKHLITATGQRVTLRCSPRSGDLSVYWYQQSLDQGLQFLIQYYNGEERAKGNILERFSAQQFPDLHSELNLSSLELGDSALYFCASSVQPGQSEAFFGQGTRLTVV.

The rearrangement joins TRBV2 to TRBJ1-6; perhaps TRBD1 as D (5 bases). V was shortened by 5 bases and J by 10 bases, with 24 bases between the two germline ends. The CDR3 is made up of 17 amino acids. Germline loops: CDR1 SNHLY, CDR2 FYNNEI. CDR3 amino acids: CASSTTGPGGSGSPLHF. The DNA of the CDR3 is TGTGCCAGCAGTACGACGGGTCCCGGGGGATCAGGGTCACCCCTCCACTTT.

The chain employs TRBV6-1 and TRBJ1-5, with 9 bases lining up with TRBD1. V shed 1 base, J shed 6 bases, and the junction held 4 bases outside the gene matches. Looked up from germline, CDR1 is MNHNS and CDR2 is SASEGT. This CDR3 has 15 amino acids. The CDR3 DNA reads as TGTGCCAGCAGTGAAGAGAGGACAGGGGTTCAGCCCCAGCATTTT. It encodes CASSEERTGVQPQHF.

The V call is TRBV10-2, the J call TRBJ2-3; 11 bases fit TRBD2. The CDR3 covers 13 residues. V was pared by 6 bases and J by 4 bases, with 0 bases of the junction left unmatched. The germline CDR1 and CDR2 sequences are WSHSY and SAAADI. The CDR3 region has the DNA TGCGCCAGCAGACTAGCGGGGGCAGATACGCAGTATTTT. It yields the protein CASRLAGADTQYF.

This chain joins TRBV19 and TRBJ2-4; D gene ambiguous. In germline, CDR1 is LNHDA, CDR2 SQIVND (reference sequence). V lost 5 bases, J lost 0 bases, and 11 bases lay in between. The CDR3 totals 15 residues. DNA of the CDR3: TGTGCCAGTAGTGGAGTGGGTTTAGCCAAAAACATTCAGTACTTC. This translates into CASSGVGLAKNIQYF.

The chain links TRBV27 to TRBJ1-1, with a tentative D call TRBD1 (5 bases). The CDR3 loop spans 16 amino acids. CDR1 and CDR2 from the germline V gene are MNHEY and SMNVEV (reference sequence). Trimming left V 6 bases short and J 3 bases short, with 20 bases between. For the CDR3, the DNA is TGTGCCAGCAGCCCCGACAGTCTCAATATGGACACTGAAGCTTTCTTT. This sequence encodes CASSPDSLNMDTEAFF.